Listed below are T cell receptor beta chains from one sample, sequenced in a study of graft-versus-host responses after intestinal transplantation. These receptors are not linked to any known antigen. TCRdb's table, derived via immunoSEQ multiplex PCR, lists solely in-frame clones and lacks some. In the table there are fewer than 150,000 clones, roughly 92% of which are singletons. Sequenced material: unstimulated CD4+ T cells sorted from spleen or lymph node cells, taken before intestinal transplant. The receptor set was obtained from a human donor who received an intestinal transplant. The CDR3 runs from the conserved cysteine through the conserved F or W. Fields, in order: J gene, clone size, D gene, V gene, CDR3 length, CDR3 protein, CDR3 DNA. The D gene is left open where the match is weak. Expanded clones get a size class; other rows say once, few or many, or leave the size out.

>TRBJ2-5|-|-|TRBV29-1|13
CSVRFTPQETQYF
TGCAGCGTCCGGTTCACTCCCCAAGAGACCCAGTACTTC
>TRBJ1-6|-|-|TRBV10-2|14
CASSGMGGNSPLHF
TGCGCCAGCAGTGGGATGGGGGGCAATTCACCCCTCCACTTT
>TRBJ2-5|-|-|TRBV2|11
CASSSRETQYF
TGTGCCAGCAGTTCCCGGGAGACCCAGTACTTC
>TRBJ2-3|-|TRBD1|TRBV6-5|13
CASRDRGGDTQYF
TGTGCCAGCAGGGACAGGGGAGGGGATACGCAGTATTTT
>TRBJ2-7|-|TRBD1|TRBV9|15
CASSAEDRVSNEQYF
TGTGCCAGCAGCGCAGAGGACAGGGTGTCAAACGAGCAGTACTTC
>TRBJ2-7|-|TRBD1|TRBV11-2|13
CASSLTGGQEQYF
TGTGCCAGCAGCTTAACAGGGGGCCAAGAGCAGTACTTC
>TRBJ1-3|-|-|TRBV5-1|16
CASGRGARGSGNTIYF
TGCGCCAGCGGCCGGGGGGCGCGGGGCTCTGGAAACACCATATATTTT
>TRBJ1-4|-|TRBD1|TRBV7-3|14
CASSTGGPSEKLFF
TGTGCCAGCAGTACAGGGGGGCCTTCAGAAAAACTGTTTTTT
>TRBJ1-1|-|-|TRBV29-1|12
CSVRHTNTEAFF
TGCAGCGTACGACACACGAACACTGAAGCTTTCTTT
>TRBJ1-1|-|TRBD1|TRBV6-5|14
CASSVMTGTTEAFF
TGTGCCAGCAGTGTTATGACAGGGACCACTGAAGCTTTCTTT
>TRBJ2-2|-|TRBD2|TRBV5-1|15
CASRFPSGVTGELFF
TGCGCCAGCAGATTTCCGAGCGGGGTAACCGGGGAGCTGTTTTTT
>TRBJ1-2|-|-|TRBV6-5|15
CASSRDTRGLYGYTF
TGTGCCAGCAGCCGCGATACACGGGGGCTCTATGGCTACACCTTC
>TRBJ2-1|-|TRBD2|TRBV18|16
CASSPPQTSGGDEQFF
TGTGCCAGCTCACCACCTCAGACTAGCGGGGGAGATGAGCAGTTCTTC
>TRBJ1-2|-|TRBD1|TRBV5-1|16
CASSWTGTGRGYGYTF
TGCGCCAGCAGCTGGACCGGGACAGGAAGAGGGTATGGCTACACCTTC
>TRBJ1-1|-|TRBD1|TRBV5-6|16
CASSLTQGALNTEAFF
TGTGCCAGCAGCCTTACACAGGGGGCCCTGAACACTGAAGCTTTCTTT
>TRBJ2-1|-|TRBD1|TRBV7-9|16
CASSPGGDRADYEQFF
TGTGCCAGCAGCCCTGGGGGGGACAGGGCTGATTATGAGCAGTTCTTC
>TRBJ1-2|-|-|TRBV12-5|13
CASGSQDHHGYTF
TGTGCTAGTGGTTCCCAGGACCACCATGGCTACACCTTC
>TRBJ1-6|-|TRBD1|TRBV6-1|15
CASRLGTGHNSPLHF
TGTGCCAGCAGGCTCGGGACAGGGCATAATTCACCCCTCCACTTT
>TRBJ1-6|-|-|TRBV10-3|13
CAISESTPGPLHF
TGTGCCATCAGTGAGTCTACCCCTGGGCCCCTCCACTTT
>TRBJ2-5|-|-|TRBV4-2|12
CASSQGEQTQYF
TGTGCCAGCAGCCAAGGCGAGCAGACCCAGTACTTC
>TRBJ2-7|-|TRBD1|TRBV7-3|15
CASSPRGDSSYEQYF
TGTGCCAGCAGCCCCAGAGGGGACAGCTCCTACGAGCAGTACTTC
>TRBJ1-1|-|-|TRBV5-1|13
CASSLAEGTEAFF
TGCGCCAGCAGCTTGGCGGAGGGCACTGAAGCTTTCTTT
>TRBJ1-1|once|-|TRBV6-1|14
CASSEAAGNTEAFF
TGTGCCAGCAGTGAAGCGGCGGGGAACACTGAAGCTTTCTTT
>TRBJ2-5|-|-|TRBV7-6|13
CASSLGAQETQYF
TGTGCCAGCAGCTTGGGCGCCCAAGAGACCCAGTACTTC
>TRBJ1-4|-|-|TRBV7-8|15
CASSSSGFWDEKLFF
TGTGCCAGCAGCTCCTCGGGGTTTTGGGACGAAAAACTGTTTTTT
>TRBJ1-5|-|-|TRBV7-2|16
CASSWGRDGLNQPQHF
TGTGCCAGCAGCTGGGGCCGGGATGGACTTAATCAGCCCCAGCATTTT
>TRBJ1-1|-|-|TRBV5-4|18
CASSSGGLGGLGGTEAFF
TGTGCCAGCAGCTCGGGGGGTCTGGGGGGCTTGGGTGGCACTGAAGCTTTCTTT
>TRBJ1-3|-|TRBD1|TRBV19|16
CASTGTGVFAGNTIYF
TGTGCCAGTACCGGGACAGGGGTGTTTGCTGGAAACACCATATATTTT
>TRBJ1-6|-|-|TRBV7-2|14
CASSSGQLNSPLHF
TGTGCCAGCAGCTCAGGACAGCTTAATTCACCCCTCCACTTT
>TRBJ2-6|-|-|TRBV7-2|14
CASSPGPGANVLTF
TGTGCCAGCAGCCCGGGACCGGGGGCCAACGTCCTGACTTTC
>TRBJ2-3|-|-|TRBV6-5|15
CASSYRGPSTDTQYF
TGTGCCAGCAGTTACAGGGGTCCCAGCACAGATACGCAGTATTTT
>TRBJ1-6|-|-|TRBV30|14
CAWSPGGWGSPLHF
TGTGCCTGGAGCCCAGGAGGTTGGGGTTCACCCCTCCACTTT
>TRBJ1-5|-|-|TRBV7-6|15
CASSHLLRGNQPQHF
TGTGCCAGCAGCCACCTACTTAGGGGCAATCAGCCCCAGCATTTT
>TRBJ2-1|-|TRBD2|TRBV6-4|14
CASSRTSGVVEQFF
TGTGCCAGCAGTCGGACTAGCGGGGTGGTGGAGCAGTTCTTC
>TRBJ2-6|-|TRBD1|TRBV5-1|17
CASSQGQGAGGANVLTF
TGCGCCAGCAGCCAGGGACAGGGGGCGGGCGGGGCCAACGTCCTGACTTTC
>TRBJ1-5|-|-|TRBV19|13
CASSNGFYQPQHF
TGTGCCAGTAGTAACGGGTTCTATCAGCCCCAGCATTTT
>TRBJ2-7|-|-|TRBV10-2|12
CASSDGIYEQYF
TGCGCCAGCAGTGATGGGATATACGAGCAGTACTTC
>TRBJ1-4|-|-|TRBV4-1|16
CASRHIGADDREKLFF
TGCGCCAGCAGACACATCGGGGCGGATGATCGCGAAAAACTGTTTTTT
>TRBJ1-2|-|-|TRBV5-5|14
CASSLAPLIYGYTF
TGTGCCAGCAGCTTGGCCCCACTGATCTATGGCTACACCTTC
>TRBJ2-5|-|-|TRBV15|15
CATSREFSGGETQYF
TGTGCCACCAGCAGAGAGTTCAGTGGCGGGGAGACCCAGTACTTC
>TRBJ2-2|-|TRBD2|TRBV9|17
CASSVGAGVVNTGELFF
TGTGCCAGCAGCGTAGGAGCGGGGGTCGTGAACACCGGGGAGCTGTTTTTT
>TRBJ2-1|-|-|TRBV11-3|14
CASSLDVGSAEQFF
TGTGCCAGCAGCTTAGATGTGGGAAGCGCTGAGCAGTTCTTC
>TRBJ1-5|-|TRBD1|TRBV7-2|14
CASSRDRGLQPQHF
TGTGCCAGCAGCAGGGACAGGGGGCTTCAGCCCCAGCATTTT
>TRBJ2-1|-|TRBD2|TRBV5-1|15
CASSRTSGGVYEQFF
TGCGCCAGCAGCCGGACTAGCGGGGGGGTTTATGAGCAGTTCTTC
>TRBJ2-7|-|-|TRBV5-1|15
CASSLDGGRVNEQYF
TGCGCCAGCAGCTTGGATGGGGGGCGCGTAAACGAGCAGTACTTC
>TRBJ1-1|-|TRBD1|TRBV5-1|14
CASSTGTANTEAFF
TGCGCCAGCAGCACCGGGACAGCCAACACTGAAGCTTTCTTT
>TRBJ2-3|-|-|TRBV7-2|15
CASRRTPASTDTQYF
TGTGCCAGCAGGCGGACCCCGGCTAGCACAGATACGCAGTATTTT
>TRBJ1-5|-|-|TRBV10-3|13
CAASDGSNQPQHF
TGTGCCGCCTCGGACGGAAGCAATCAGCCCCAGCATTTT
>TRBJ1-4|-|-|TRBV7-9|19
CASSFVRVTTRSQNEKLFF
TGTGCCAGCAGCTTCGTTAGGGTTACCACCCGAAGCCAAAATGAAAAACTGTTTTTT
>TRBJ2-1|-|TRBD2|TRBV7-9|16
CASSLASGGHYNEQFF
TGTGCCAGCAGCTTAGCGAGCGGGGGACATTACAATGAGCAGTTCTTC
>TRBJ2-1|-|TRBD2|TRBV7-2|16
CASSSPGGGFLNEQFF
TGTGCCAGCAGCTCCCCCGGGGGGGGGTTCCTCAATGAGCAGTTCTTC
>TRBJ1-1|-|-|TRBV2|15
CASRYDSTVNTEAFF
TGTGCCAGCAGATACGATTCAACGGTGAACACTGAAGCTTTCTTT
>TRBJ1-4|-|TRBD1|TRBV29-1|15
CSVGPSGAGGEKLFF
TGCAGCGTTGGCCCATCTGGGGCAGGGGGTGAAAAACTGTTTTTT